The 2 T cell receptor beta chains presented below share a single source sample, sequenced in a study of CD8+ T cells in alopecia areata (dated by TCRdb to 2016 to 2019). The intended sense of this specimen's time point label: about 25 weeks on oral tofacitinib. Reading the label with the study, this specimen's treatment or condition is: oral pan-JAK inhibitor, 5-10 mg twice daily. Lesional scalp punch biopsies and peripheral blood were collected from alopecia areata patients. Libraries were built with the immunoSEQ multiplex PCR assay. For TCR sequencing, RNA was extracted from every sample and reverse transcribed into cDNA to serve as template. TCRdb provides this immuneACCESS table in a form limited to in-frame rearrangements. Some clones are lacking; in checked studies, under half of them reflect an unresolved V gene, and why the rest are absent is not known. The sample table records approximately 5,400 clones; around 69% of these occur just once. 10% to 15% of the sample belongs to the ten largest clones.

The specimen was skin, collected at week 24, from a patient treated with tofacitinib. The receptors were gathered from a human donor with alopecia areata.

This chain connects TRBV25-1 to TRBJ1-1, with D unclear. The germline CDR1 and CDR2 sequences are MGHDK and SYGVNS. Trimming stripped 2 bases from V and 1 base from J, with 11 bases between. This CDR3 has 15 amino acids. CDR3 sequence: CASSEISDWNTEAFF. CDR3 DNA: TGTGCCAGCAGTGAAATTTCCGATTGGAACACTGAAGCTTTCTTT.

The V call is TRBV7-8, the J call TRBJ2-1; D is possibly TRBD2 (5 bases). The germline gives CDR1 SGHVS, CDR2 FQNEAQ. V lost 3 bases and J 0 bases, leaving 6 bases between the germline ends. CDR3 length: 14 amino acids. The DNA of the CDR3 is TGTGCCAGCAGCTTGGGGAGCTCCTACAATGAGCAGTTCTTC. Amino acids: CASSLGSSYNEQFF.